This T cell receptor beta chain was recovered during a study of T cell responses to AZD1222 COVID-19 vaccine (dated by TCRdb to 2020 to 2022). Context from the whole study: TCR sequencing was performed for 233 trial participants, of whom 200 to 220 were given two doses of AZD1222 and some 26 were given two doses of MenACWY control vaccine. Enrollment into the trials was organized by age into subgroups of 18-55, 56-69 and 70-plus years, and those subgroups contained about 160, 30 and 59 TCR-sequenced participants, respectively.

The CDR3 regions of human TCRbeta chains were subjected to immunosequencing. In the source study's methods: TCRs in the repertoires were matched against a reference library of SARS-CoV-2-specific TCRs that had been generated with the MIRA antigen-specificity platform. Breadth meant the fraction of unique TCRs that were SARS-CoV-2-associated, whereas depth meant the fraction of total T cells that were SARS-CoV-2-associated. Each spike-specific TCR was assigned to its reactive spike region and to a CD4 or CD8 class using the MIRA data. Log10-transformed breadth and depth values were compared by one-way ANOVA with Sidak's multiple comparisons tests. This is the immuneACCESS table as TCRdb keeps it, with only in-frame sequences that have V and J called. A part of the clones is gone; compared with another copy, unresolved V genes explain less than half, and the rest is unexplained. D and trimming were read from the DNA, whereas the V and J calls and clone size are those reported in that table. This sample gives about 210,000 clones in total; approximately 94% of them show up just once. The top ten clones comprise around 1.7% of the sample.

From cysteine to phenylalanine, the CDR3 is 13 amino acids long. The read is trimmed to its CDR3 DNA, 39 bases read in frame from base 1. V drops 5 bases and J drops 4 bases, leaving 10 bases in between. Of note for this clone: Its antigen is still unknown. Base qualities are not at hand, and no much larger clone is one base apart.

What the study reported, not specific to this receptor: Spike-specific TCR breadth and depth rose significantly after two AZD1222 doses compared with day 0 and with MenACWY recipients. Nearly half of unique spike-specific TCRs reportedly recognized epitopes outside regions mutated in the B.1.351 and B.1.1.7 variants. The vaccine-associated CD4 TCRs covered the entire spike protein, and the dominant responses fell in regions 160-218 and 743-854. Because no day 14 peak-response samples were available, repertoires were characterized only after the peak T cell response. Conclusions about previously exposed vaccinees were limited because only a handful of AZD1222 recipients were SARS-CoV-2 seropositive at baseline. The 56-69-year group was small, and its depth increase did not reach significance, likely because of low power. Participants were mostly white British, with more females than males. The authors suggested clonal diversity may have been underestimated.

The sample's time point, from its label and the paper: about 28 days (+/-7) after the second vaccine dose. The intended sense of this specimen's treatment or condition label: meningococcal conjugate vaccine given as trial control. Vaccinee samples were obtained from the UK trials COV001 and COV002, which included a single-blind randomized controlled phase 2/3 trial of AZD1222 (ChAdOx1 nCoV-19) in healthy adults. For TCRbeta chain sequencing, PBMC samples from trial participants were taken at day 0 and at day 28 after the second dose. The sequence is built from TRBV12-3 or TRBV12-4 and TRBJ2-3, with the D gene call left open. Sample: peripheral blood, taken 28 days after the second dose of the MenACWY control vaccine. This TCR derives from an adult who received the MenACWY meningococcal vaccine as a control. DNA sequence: TGTGCCAGCAGTCGAACAGCTTCAGATACGCAGTATTTT. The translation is CASSRTASDTQYF.